These 21 T cell receptor beta chains were sequenced from one sample in a study of T cell responses to AZD1222 COVID-19 vaccine. Assay used: immunoSEQ multiplex PCR; TCRdb lists only in-frame clones, some missing. In the table there are about 180,000 clones, around 94% of which are singletons. Sample: peripheral blood, taken on day 0 of AZD1222 vaccination. These receptors came from an adult in good health.

V usage is TRBV12-3 or TRBV12-4 and J usage is TRBJ1-1; possibly TRBD1 for D (6 bases). V shed 3 bases and J shed 6 bases, with 11 bases lying between them. This CDR3 is built from 13 residues. The CDR3: CASSFTGFAEAFF. The CDR3, as DNA: TGTGCCAGCAGTTTTACAGGGTTCGCTGAAGCTTTCTTT.

V usage is TRBV15 and J usage is TRBJ2-7, with a possible D match to TRBD1 (7 bases). Germline CDR1 reads LNHNV; CDR2 reads YYDKDF (reference sequence). The CDR3 covers 16 residues. V was trimmed by 3 bases and J by 2 bases, leaving 17 bases between them. This CDR3 is CATSSPGGTATYEQYF. The CDR3 coding sequence is TGTGCCACCAGCAGCCCTGGGGGGACAGCCACCTACGAGCAGTACTTC.

This clone is a singleton in its sample. The rearrangement links TRBV5-1 to TRBJ2-3; TRBD2 matches at 14 bases. This CDR3 spans 15 amino acids. The V gene's germline CDR1 is SGHRS and CDR2 YFSETQ. The J segment lost 8 bases and the V segment lost 9 bases, leaving 11 bases of the junction unmatched. CDR3 coding DNA: TGCGCCACCGGGACCGGGACTAGCGGGAGTAGTACGCAGTATTTT. Its protein product is CATGTGTSGSSTQYF.

The chain employs TRBV10-3 and TRBJ2-4; D possibly corresponds to TRBD2 (6 bases). The CDR3 length is 18 residues. The V gene lost 0 bases and the J gene lost 7 bases, with 22 bases spanning the gap. From germline, CDR1 is ENHRY and CDR2 SYGVKD. The CDR3 DNA is TGTGCCATCAGTGAGTCAGGGGCGGGATCACTCCTTGGGAACATTCAGTACTTC. Translation gives CAISESGAGSLLGNIQYF.

The chain uses TRBV28 and TRBJ1-4; D is perhaps TRBD1 (6 bases). This CDR3 has 17 residues. The germline CDR1 and CDR2 sequences are MDHEN and SYDVKM. With 3 bases removed from V and 8 bases from J, the gap between germline ends came to 22 bases. The CDR3 region is CASSFVAWGRFREKLFF. The CDR3 DNA is TGTGCCAGCAGTTTTGTTGCGTGGGGGCGGTTCCGAGAAAAACTGTTTTTT.

The chain recombines TRBV15 with TRBJ2-1; D not certain. The V gene lost 0 bases and the J gene lost 5 bases, with 8 bases spanning the gap. The CDR3 has 14 residues. From germline, CDR1 is LNHNV and CDR2 YYDKDF (reference sequence). The CDR3 loop is CATSRDLSDNEQFF. CDR3 sequence (DNA): TGTGCCACCAGCAGAGATTTATCCGACAATGAGCAGTTCTTC.

The chain links TRBV30 to TRBJ2-3; 7 bases match TRBD1. The CDR3 loop spans 15 amino acids. CDR1 and CDR2 from the germline V gene are GTSNPN and SVGIG (reference sequence). J gave up 0 bases and V 2 bases, and 5 bases lay outside the gene matches. The CDR3: CAWSTGVLSTDTQYF. The CDR3 DNA follows: TGTGCCTGGAGTACAGGGGTTTTAAGCACAGATACGCAGTATTTT.

The chain is built from TRBV25-1 and TRBJ1-5; no clear D gene. Germline CDR1 MGHDK, CDR2 SYGVNS. V lost 4 bases to trimming and J lost 0 bases, with 7 bases between them. CDR3 length: 14 amino acids. The CDR3: CASSGGDSNQPQHF. The CDR3, as DNA: TGTGCCAGCAGTGGGGGTGATAGCAATCAGCCCCAGCATTTT.

Written as DNA, the CDR3 is TGTGCCAGCAGCCCCTGGGGTAGCGGGACTATTGGGGGCACAGATACGCAGTATTTT. Protein: CASSPWGSGTIGGTDTQYF. V gene TRBV9 combines with J gene TRBJ2-3, with TRBD2 matching 8 bases. V shed 4 bases, J shed 1 base, and the junction held 17 bases outside the gene matches. This CDR3 has 19 residues. Looked up from germline, CDR1 is SGDLS and CDR2 is YYNGEE. Together with reference TRBV9 and TRBJ2-3, the CDR3 gives the full variable domain: DSGVTQTPKHLITATGQRVTLRCSPRSGDLSVYWYQQSLDQGLQFLIQYYNGEERAKGNILERFSAQQFPDLHSELNLSSLELGDSALYFCASSPWGSGTIGGTDTQYFGPGTRLTVL.

The chain uses TRBV5-1 and TRBJ2-2, with D perhaps matching TRBD1 (5 bases). Trimming stripped 0 bases from V and 1 base from J, with 7 bases between. This CDR3 spans 15 amino acids. The V gene's germline CDR1 is SGHRS and CDR2 YFSETQ. CDR3 loop: CASSLGTRNTGELFF. In DNA, the CDR3 is TGCGCCAGCAGCTTGGGGACAAGGAACACCGGGGAGCTGTTTTTT.

The chain carries TRBV5-4 and TRBJ1-4, with D unresolved. Germline loops: CDR1 SGHNT, CDR2 YYREEE (reference sequence). V was pared by 0 bases and J by 6 bases, with 6 bases between. This CDR3 comprises 13 residues. The CDR3 sequence: CASSLVTDEKLFF. CDR3 coding DNA: TGTGCCAGCAGCTTGGTAACGGATGAAAAACTGTTTTTT. The complete variable domain, with remaining parts taken from reference TRBV5-4 and TRBJ1-4, reads ETGVTQSPTHLIKTRGQQVTLRCSSQSGHNTVSWYQQALGQGPQFIFQYYREEENGRGNFPPRFSGLQFPNYSSELNVNALELDDSALYLCASSLVTDEKLFFGSGTQLSVL.

This clone has only one observation. The chain carries TRBV18 and TRBJ1-1, with unresolved D. Trimming pared 2 bases from V and 7 bases from J, leaving 14 bases between. The CDR3 is 14 residues long. Germline-derived CDR1 and CDR2 are KGHSH and LQKENI. This CDR3 reads CASSPLGGVGEAFF. The CDR3 nucleotides are TGTGCCAGCTCACCATTGGGCGGGGTGGGTGAAGCTTTCTTT.

J is TRBJ1-2 and V is TRBV12-3 or TRBV12-4; TRBD1 is a possible D gene (5 bases). This CDR3 region has 13 residues. V lost 5 bases, J lost 2 bases, and 9 bases lay in between. In nucleotides, the CDR3 is TGTGCCAGCAGTCCGGGGGGGAACTATGGCTACACCTTC. Translation gives CASSPGGNYGYTF.

The chain employs TRBV5-1 and TRBJ1-1; 8 positions match TRBD1. Germline CDR1 and CDR2: SGHRS and YFSETQ. The CDR3 is 15 amino acids. The trim removed 0 bases at V and 2 bases at J, leaving 3 bases unmatched. In DNA, the CDR3 is TGCGCCAGCAGCTTGGGACAGGGGATAAACACTGAAGCTTTCTTT. This codes for CASSLGQGINTEAFF.

The rearrangement links TRBV12-3 or TRBV12-4 to TRBJ1-5; weak D call: TRBD1 (5 bases). Trimming shortened V by 5 bases and J by 15 bases, and 14 bases separated the two germline ends. The CDR3 consists of 11 residues. CDR3 residues: CASSLGGTRHF. The CDR3 DNA sequence: TGTGCCAGCAGTCTCGGCGGGACGCGGCATTTT.

This chain links TRBV15 with TRBJ1-5, with D maybe TRBD1 (5 bases). The CDR3 sequence is 15 residues long. Germline CDR1 reads LNHNV; CDR2 reads YYDKDF (reference sequence). The germline V and J ends were trimmed by 5 bases and 2 bases, with 13 bases remaining between them. The CDR3 coding sequence is TGTGCCACCAGCCCGCGGACATCCGGCAATCAGCCCCAGCATTTT. This gives the protein CATSPRTSGNQPQHF.

The CDR3 protein is CSGTRPGSGNTIYF. CDR3 DNA sequence: TGCAGCGGGACTAGACCGGGCTCTGGAAACACCATATATTTT. The chain employs TRBV29-1 and TRBJ1-3; D is uncertain. V was clipped by 7 bases and J by 0 bases, with 13 bases between them. The CDR3 has 14 amino acids. Germline lookup yields CDR1 SQVTM and CDR2 ANQGSEA.

This sequence joins TRBV3-1 (or the pseudogene TRBV3-2) and TRBJ1-2, with unresolved D. V dropped 3 bases and J dropped 4 bases, with 9 bases sitting between them. Germline V CDR1 and CDR2: LGHDT, YNNKEL (reference sequence). The CDR3 consists of 13 residues. CDR3: CASSQSGPYGYTF. The CDR3, as DNA: TGTGCCAGCAGCCAGTCAGGACCCTATGGCTACACCTTC.

This clone was detected many times. The rearrangement links TRBV2 to TRBJ2-5; D uncertain. CDR1 and CDR2 (germline): SNHLY, FYNNEI. Trimming stripped 2 bases from V and 0 bases from J, with 7 bases between. The CDR3 extends over 14 amino acids. CDR3 in amino acids: CASSENRNQETQYF. CDR3 nucleotide sequence: TGTGCCAGCAGTGAAAACAGAAACCAAGAGACCCAGTACTTC.

This chain uses TRBV19 with TRBJ1-5; 7 bases are a match to TRBD1. The CDR3 sequence is 17 residues long. The V segment lost 5 bases and the J segment 2 bases; nucleotides outside the gene matches: 12. Germline assignment: CDR1 LNHDA and CDR2 SQIVND (reference sequence). CDR3 sequence reads: CASSSGQPVVGNQPQHF. The CDR3 region has the DNA TGTGCCAGTAGTTCGGGACAGCCAGTGGTAGGCAATCAGCCCCAGCATTTT.

This chain connects TRBV19 to TRBJ2-3, with 7 bases identical to TRBD2. Germline assignment: CDR1 LNHDA and CDR2 SQIVND (reference sequence). The CDR3 loop spans 17 amino acids. J gave up 0 bases and V 6 bases, and 12 bases lay outside the gene matches. The CDR3 is CASSLGLAETSTDTQYF. The CDR3 nucleotides read TGTGCCAGTAGCCTTGGGCTAGCGGAAACTAGCACAGATACGCAGTATTTT. Using reference TRBV19 and TRBJ2-3 for the parts outside the CDR3, the full variable domain is DGGITQSPKYLFRKEGQNVTLSCEQNLNHDAMYWYRQDPGQGLRLIYYSQIVNDFQKGDIAEGYSVSREKKESFPLTVTSAQKNPTAFYLCASSLGLAETSTDTQYFGPGTRLTVL.